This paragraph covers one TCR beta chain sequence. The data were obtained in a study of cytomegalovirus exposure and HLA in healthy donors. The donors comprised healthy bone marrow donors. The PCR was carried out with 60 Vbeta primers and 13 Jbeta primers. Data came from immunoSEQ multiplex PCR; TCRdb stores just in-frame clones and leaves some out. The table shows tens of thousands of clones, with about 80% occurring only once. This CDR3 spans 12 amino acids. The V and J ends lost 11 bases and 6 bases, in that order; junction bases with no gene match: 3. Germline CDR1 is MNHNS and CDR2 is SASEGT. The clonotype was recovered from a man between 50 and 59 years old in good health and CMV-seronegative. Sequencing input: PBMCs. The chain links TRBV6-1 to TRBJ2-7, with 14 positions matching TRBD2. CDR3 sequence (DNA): TGTGCCGGGACTAGCGGGAGTGGCGAGCAGTACTTC. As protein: CAGTSGSGEQYF.